Listed below are T cell receptor beta chains from one sample, sequenced in a study of CD8 T cells in Susac syndrome. TCRdb re-called the immunoSEQ multiplex PCR reads through MiXCR, storing one row per CDR3 protein. The table lists hundreds of thousands of distinct CDR3 sequences, around 96% of them singletons. Sequencing was performed on CD4+ T cells from PBMCs. The receptors come from a human donor with Susac syndrome. CDR3s include the opening cysteine and the closing phenylalanine or tryptophan. The order of the fields is clone size, V gene, D gene, J gene, CDR3 protein, CDR3 DNA. The D gene is left open where the match is weak. Only some rows state a clone size, as once, few, many or a class for expanded clones.

abundance: -; v_gene: TRBV28; d_gene: TRBD1; j_gene: TRBJ1-2; CDR3aa: CASSSHRGIGGGYTF; CDR3nt: TGTGCCAGCAGTTCCCACAGGGGAATTGGAGGTGGCTACACCTTC
abundance: once; v_gene: TRBV30; d_gene: -; j_gene: TRBJ1-1; CDR3aa: CAWTQRGNTEAFF; CDR3nt: TGTGCCTGGACCCAGAGAGGGAACACTGAAGCTTTCTTT
abundance: -; v_gene: TRBV20-1; d_gene: TRBD2; j_gene: TRBJ2-3; CDR3aa: CSARRGLGATDTQYF; CDR3nt: TGCAGTGCTAGAAGAGGACTAGGAGCCACAGATACGCAGTATTTT
abundance: -; v_gene: TRBV20-1; d_gene: TRBD1; j_gene: TRBJ1-2; CDR3aa: CIGTRGNGYTF; CDR3nt: TGCATTGGGACCAGGGGGAATGGCTACACCTTC
abundance: -; v_gene: TRBV4-1; d_gene: TRBD2; j_gene: TRBJ2-4; CDR3aa: CASSMTGGLRLAGVGAKNIQYF; CDR3nt: TGCGCCAGCAGTATGACAGGGGGCTTGAGACTAGCGGGAGTTGGAGCCAAAAACATTCAGTACTTC
abundance: -; v_gene: TRBV11-2; d_gene: TRBD2; j_gene: TRBJ2-1; CDR3aa: CASSTRVAGDEQFF; CDR3nt: TGTGCCAGCAGCACCCGGGTAGCGGGAGATGAGCAGTTCTTC
abundance: -; v_gene: TRBV7-3; d_gene: -; j_gene: TRBJ2-2; CDR3aa: CASSFSTTINTGELFF; CDR3nt: TGTGCCAGCAGCTTTTCCACCACCATTAACACCGGGGAGCTGTTTTTT
abundance: -; v_gene: TRBV12-3/TRBV12-4; d_gene: -; j_gene: TRBJ1-1; CDR3aa: CASSFQATNTEAFF; CDR3nt: TGTGCCAGCAGTTTTCAGGCTACGAACACTGAAGCTTTCTTT
abundance: once; v_gene: TRBV14; d_gene: TRBD2; j_gene: TRBJ2-2; CDR3aa: CASSLRAGRNTGELFF; CDR3nt: TGTGCCAGCAGCCTACGAGCGGGGAGGAACACCGGGGAGCTGTTTTTT
abundance: -; v_gene: TRBV10-2; d_gene: -; j_gene: TRBJ2-2; CDR3aa: CASSSRGNTGELFF; CDR3nt: TGCGCCAGCAGTAGCAGGGGAAACACCGGGGAGCTGTTTTTT
abundance: -; v_gene: TRBV14; d_gene: -; j_gene: TRBJ2-5; CDR3aa: CASSQERFPTQYF; CDR3nt: TGTGCCAGCAGCCAAGAAAGATTCCCCACCCAGTACTTC
abundance: -; v_gene: TRBV27; d_gene: -; j_gene: TRBJ1-5; CDR3aa: CASSLEGVNQPQHF; CDR3nt: TGTGCCAGCAGTTTAGAAGGGGTCAATCAGCCCCAGCATTTT
abundance: -; v_gene: TRBV6-1; d_gene: TRBD1; j_gene: TRBJ1-2; CDR3aa: CASRPGQGPVGGYGYTF; CDR3nt: TGTGCCAGCAGACCCGGACAGGGCCCAGTGGGGGGCTATGGCTACACCTTC
abundance: -; v_gene: TRBV3-1; d_gene: -; j_gene: TRBJ1-5; CDR3aa: CASSPHDNQPQHF; CDR3nt: TGTGCCAGCAGCCCCCATGACAATCAGCCCCAGCATTTT
abundance: -; v_gene: TRBV20-1; d_gene: -; j_gene: TRBJ1-1; CDR3aa: CSASTPDRTEAFF; CDR3nt: TGCAGTGCTTCCACCCCTGACCGGACTGAAGCTTTCTTT
abundance: -; v_gene: TRBV28; d_gene: TRBD1; j_gene: TRBJ2-2; CDR3aa: CASSSYRGENTGELFF; CDR3nt: TGTGCCAGCAGTTCGTACAGGGGGGAGAACACCGGGGAGCTGTTTTTT
abundance: -; v_gene: TRBV30; d_gene: -; j_gene: TRBJ1-1; CDR3aa: CAWNMGWSTEAFF; CDR3nt: TGTGCCTGGAATATGGGTTGGAGCACTGAAGCTTTCTTT
abundance: -; v_gene: TRBV29-1; d_gene: TRBD1; j_gene: TRBJ2-7; CDR3aa: CSVDSTVGTGAEQYF; CDR3nt: TGCAGCGTTGATTCTACGGTCGGGACAGGAGCCGAGCAGTACTTC